The T cell receptor (beta chain) described here comes from a study of blood T cell repertoires in COVID-19. Turning to the study itself: COVID-19 samples from acute and convalescent phases originated in the United States, Italy and Spain. PBMCs, B-cell-depleted T cells, or T cells provided the cDNA or gDNA that made up the material.

Source study methods: Estimated nucleated cell counts came from reference gene primer amplification. Here immunoSEQ multiplex PCR was the method, and the copy in TCRdb shows in-frame clones only, minus some. V and J calls plus clone size are reproduced from that table; the DNA served to infer D and trimming. The sample has over 60,000 clones; about 78% are singletons. This clone was observed once. The sequenced material came from peripheral blood. This TCR was sampled from a woman older than 75 with acute or convalescent COVID-19.

The DNA of the CDR3 is TGTGCCAGCAGCTTACTAGGGGCGAACCTGGAGGAAAAACTGTTTTTT. As protein: CASSLLGANLEEKLFF. The gene calls are TRBV11-2 and TRBJ1-4, with D perhaps TRBD1 (5 bases). Trimming cost V 2 bases and J 8 bases, with 18 bases left between them. The CDR3 contains 16 residues. Germline loops: CDR1 SGHAT, CDR2 FQNNGV.